This T cell receptor beta chain was captured in a study of CD8+CD57+ T cells in acquired aplastic anemia. Findings and caveats of the study: Patients were compared with controls for CD8+ Simpson's diversity, and no significant difference emerged. Patients and controls shared just under 30 CD8+ CDR3 sequences.

This CDR3 is 14 amino acids long. Germline V gene lookup returns CDR1 LNHNV and CDR2 YYDKDF (reference sequence). Trimming pared 3 bases from V and 6 bases from J, leaving 9 bases between. With respect to this clonotype: Its antigen is not identified.

Template material for TCR beta VDJ and CDR3 profiling consisted of genomic DNA. Using its own MiXCR run on the reads, TCRdb lists one record per CDR3 protein. Of about 71,000 distinct CDR3 sequences listed, under 65% are singletons. Sequenced: sorted CD4+, CD8+, or CD8+CD57+ T cells (not recorded which) from PBMCs. The TCR originated in a human donor in good health, serving as a control. The V gene is TRBV15, the J gene TRBJ1-6; no reliable D call. The DNA for the CDR3 is TGTGCCACCAGCAGGGGGAACAGTAATTCACCCCTCCACTTT. Its translation: CATSRGNSNSPLHF.